Below are 18 T cell receptor beta chains sequenced from a single sample in a study of post-analysis software for immune sequencing data. cDNA libraries of TCR beta carried unique molecular identifiers. Each CDR3 protein is one row after TCRdb ran MiXCR on the PCR reads. The sample holds 380,000 or so distinct CDR3 sequences, less than 40% seen once. These receptors have no identified antigens. Findings and caveats of the study: Four or five TRBV segments were significantly more frequent in patients than in controls. TRBV5-6, TRBV5-1 and TRBV20-1 were among these segments.

Sequenced material: blood. All receptors come from a girl aged 10-17 years with multiple sclerosis.

This clonotype was seen at least ten times. DNA for the CDR3: TGTGCCAGCAGCTCCTTTTTATCCACAGATACGCAGTATTTT. This encodes CASSSFLSTDTQYF. The rearrangement uses TRBV11-2 and TRBJ2-3; D unresolved. Trimming left V 4 bases short and J 2 bases short, with 10 bases between. This CDR3 is 14 amino acids long. Germline V lookup: CDR1 SGHAT, CDR2 FQNNGV.

The rearrangement links TRBV5-6 to TRBJ2-7, with D possibly TRBD2 on 5 matching bases. Judging by the DNA end, TRBJ2-5 fits better; the J call may be wrong. Germline values: CDR1 SGHDT, CDR2 YYEEEE. CDR3 length equals 14 residues. The CDR3 coding sequence is TGTGCCAGCAGCTTGTTAACGGGGAGAGAGACCCAGTACTTC. Translated: CASSLLTGRETQYF.

The rearrangement links TRBV20-1 to TRBJ2-1, with unresolved D. This CDR3 is built from 14 residues. Germline V lookup: CDR1 DFQATT, CDR2 SNEGSKA (reference sequence). Trimming removed 3 bases from V and 8 bases from J, with 17 bases in between. The CDR3: CSASSLTKPDEQFF. The CDR3 DNA reads as TGCAGTGCTAGCTCGCTAACAAAACCGGATGAGCAGTTCTTC.

The rearrangement uses TRBV2 and TRBJ1-1; possible D gene TRBD1, 6 bases. There are 16 residues in the CDR3. Germline values: CDR1 SNHLY, CDR2 FYNNEI. Trimming cost V 6 bases and J 0 bases, with 17 bases left between them. The CDR3 is CASRVEGRGMNTEAFF. CDR3 nucleotide sequence: TGTGCCAGCAGGGTGGAGGGGAGGGGGATGAACACTGAAGCTTTCTTT. The entire variable domain, with the rest obtained from reference TRBV2 and TRBJ1-1, is as follows: EPEVTQTPSHQVTQMGQEVILRCVPISNHLYFYWYRQILGQKVEFLVSFYNNEISEKSEIFDDQFSVERPDGSNFTLKIRSTKLEDSAMYFCASRVEGRGMNTEAFFGQGTRLTVV.

Details on this clonotype: Compared with germline, one end of the junction differs, possibly owing to a read error. This CDR3 is CSATTGDEKRFF. CDR3 DNA sequence: TGCAGTGCTACCACGGGGGATGAAAAACGGTTTTTT. The rearrangement uses TRBV20-1 and TRBJ1-4; the D gene is possibly TRBD1 (5 bases). Germline-derived CDR1 and CDR2 are DFQATT and SNEGSKA (reference sequence). The CDR3 length is 12 residues.

This clonotype has only a few counts. This rearrangement joins TRBV20-1 to TRBJ2-5, with a possible D match to TRBD1 (5 bases). Germline values: CDR1 DFQATT, CDR2 SNEGSKA (reference sequence). V was trimmed by 2 bases and J by 4 bases, leaving 14 bases between them. The CDR3 has 14 residues. Here the CDR3 DNA reads TGCAGTGCTAGATTCACAGGATTCCCAGAGACCCAGTACTTC. Encoded protein: CSARFTGFPETQYF.

This chain connects TRBV6-1 to TRBJ2-5, with TRBD1 identical over 7 bases. The last part of the DNA fits TRBJ2-4 better; the J call may be wrong. Germline lookup yields CDR1 MNHNS and CDR2 SASEGT. This CDR3 is 14 amino acids long. The CDR3 protein is CASSERGGANIQYF. The CDR3 nucleotides read TGTGCCAGCAGTGAAAGAGGGGGCGCGAACATTCAGTACTTC.

The V gene is TRBV7-9, the J gene TRBJ1-2; D is uncertain. The germline V gene has CDR1 SEHNR and CDR2 FQNEAQ (reference sequence). The CDR3 is 14 residues long. Trimming pared 4 bases from V and 3 bases from J, leaving 12 bases between. CDR3 DNA: TGTGCCAGCAGCTGCTTGCCAGAGGACTATGGCTACACCTTC. It encodes CASSCLPEDYGYTF.

This clonotype was detected ten times or more. J is TRBJ2-3 and V is TRBV11-2; maybe TRBD2 (5 bases). CDR1 and CDR2 (germline): SGHAT, FQNNGV. V shed 11 bases and J shed 4 bases, with 19 bases lying between them. The CDR3 spans 14 residues. In DNA, the CDR3 is TGTGCCTCCAGGCCCCTAGCCCTGGCAGATACGCAGTATTTT. This codes for CASRPLALADTQYF.

The CDR3 reads CASSLPTGDHSYEQYF. The DNA of the CDR3 is TGTGCCAGCAGTCTTCCGACAGGGGACCACTCCTACGAGCAGTACTTC. The genes are TRBV28 and TRBJ2-7, with TRBD1 matching 8 bases. The CDR3 consists of 16 residues. CDR1 and CDR2 (germline): MDHEN, SYDVKM. V was clipped by 5 bases and J by 0 bases; unmatched bases: 9.

V gene TRBV6-1 combines with J gene TRBJ2-1; weak D call: TRBD2 (7 bases). The CDR3 sequence is 16 residues long. Per germline, CDR1 MNHNS and CDR2 SASEGT. Trimming shortened V by 6 bases and J by 2 bases, and 17 bases separated the two germline ends. The CDR3 here is CASRGTLGGAYNEQFF. CDR3 nucleotide sequence: TGTGCCAGCAGGGGAACGTTAGGGGGGGCCTACAATGAGCAGTTCTTC.

This clonotype turned up a few times. The chain combines TRBV7-2 with TRBJ2-5; possibly TRBD1 for D (7 bases). TRBJ2-7 matches the DNA end more closely, so the J call is doubtful. The CDR3 is 15 residues long. Germline assignment: CDR1 SGHTA and CDR2 FQGNSA. The CDR3 DNA reads as TGTGCCAGCAGCTTAACAGGACAGGCGGGACACGAGCAGTACTTC. This sequence encodes CASSLTGQAGHEQYF.

Here the CDR3 DNA reads TGCAGCGTCGGCTTTTCGAAGGGGTACGGGACCCAGTACTTC. Translating it yields CSVGFSKGYGTQYF. This chain joins TRBV29-1 and TRBJ2-7; a possible D gene is TRBD1 (5 bases). The J call may be mistaken, given a closer DNA end match to TRBJ2-5. The CDR3 has 14 residues. Germline CDR1 SQVTM, CDR2 ANQGSEA.

This chain connects TRBV5-5 to TRBJ2-5; 8 positions agree with TRBD1. This CDR3 comprises 14 residues. Trimming took 0 bases from V and 5 from J; bases not matched to a gene: 3. Germline V gene data show CDR1 as SGHKS and CDR2 as YYEKEE (reference sequence). CDR3 sequence reads: CASSLGRDRETQYF. The CDR3, as DNA: TGTGCCAGCAGCTTGGGGAGGGACAGGGAGACCCAGTACTTC. Variable domain in full (rest from reference TRBV5-5 and TRBJ2-5): DAGVTQSPTHLIKTRGQQVTLRCSPISGHKSVSWYQQVLGQGPQFIFQYYEKEERGRGNFPDRFSARQFPNYSSELNVNALLLGDSALYLCASSLGRDRETQYFGPGTRLLVL.

This clonotype showed up many times. The germline gene is not matched at one end of the junction; a read error may be the cause. V usage is TRBV7-9 and J usage is TRBJ1-2; D may be TRBD1 (5 bases). CDR1 is SEHNR, CDR2 FQNEAQ, per germline (reference sequence). The CDR3 runs to 16 residues. The CDR3 region has the DNA TGTGCCAGCAACTTAGATTATTTTGGAGACAGTTATGGCTACACCTTC. It yields the protein CASNLDYFGDSYGYTF.

The rearrangement joins TRBV12-3 or TRBV12-4 to TRBJ1-4, with D uncertain. Trimming pared 5 bases from V and 7 bases from J, leaving 17 bases between. This CDR3 comprises 15 residues. The CDR3 reads CASSPTPTGGEKLFF. CDR3 sequence (DNA): TGTGCCAGCAGTCCAACACCAACCGGTGGTGAAAAACTGTTTTTT.

V gene TRBV6-5 combines with J gene TRBJ2-3; D gene uncertain. Germline lookup yields CDR1 MNHEY and CDR2 SVGAGI. CDR3 length: 15 residues. Trimming shortened V by 0 bases and J by 4 bases, and 11 bases separated the two germline ends. The CDR3 region has the DNA TGTGCCAGCAGTTACTCTATGCCCGACGCAGATACGCAGTATTTT. Amino acid sequence: CASSYSMPDADTQYF.

As for this clonotype: A read error may account for a junction end that differs from germline. V usage is TRBV27 and J usage is TRBJ1-2; 9 bases are a match to TRBD1. Germline CDR1 reads MNHEY; CDR2 reads SMNVEV (reference sequence). The CDR3 loop spans 13 amino acids. As DNA, the CDR3 is TGTGCCAGCAGTTCTACAGGGGGCTATGACTACACCTTC. This encodes CASSSTGGYDYTF.